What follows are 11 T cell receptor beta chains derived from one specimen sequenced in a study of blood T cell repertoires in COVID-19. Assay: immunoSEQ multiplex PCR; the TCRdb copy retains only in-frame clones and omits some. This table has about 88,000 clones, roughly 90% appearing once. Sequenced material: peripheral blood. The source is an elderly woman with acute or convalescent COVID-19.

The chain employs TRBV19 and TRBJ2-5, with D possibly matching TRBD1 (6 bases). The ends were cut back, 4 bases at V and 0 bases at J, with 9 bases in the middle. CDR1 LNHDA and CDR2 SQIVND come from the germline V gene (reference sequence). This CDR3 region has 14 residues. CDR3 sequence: CASSTTGNQETQYF. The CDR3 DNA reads TGTGCCAGTAGTACCACAGGGAACCAAGAGACCCAGTACTTC.

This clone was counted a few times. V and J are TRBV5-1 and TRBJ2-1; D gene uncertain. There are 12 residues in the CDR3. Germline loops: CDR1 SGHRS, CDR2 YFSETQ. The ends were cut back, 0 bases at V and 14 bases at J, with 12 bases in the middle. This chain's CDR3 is CASSLDWAEKFF. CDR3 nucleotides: TGCGCCAGCAGCTTGGATTGGGCAGAAAAGTTCTTC.

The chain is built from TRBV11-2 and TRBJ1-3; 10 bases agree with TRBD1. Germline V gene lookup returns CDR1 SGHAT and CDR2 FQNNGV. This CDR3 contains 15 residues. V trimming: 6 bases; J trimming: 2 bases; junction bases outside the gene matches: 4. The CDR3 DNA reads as TGTGCCAGCAGTTCGGGGACAGGGGCTGGAAACACCATATATTTT. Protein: CASSSGTGAGNTIYF.

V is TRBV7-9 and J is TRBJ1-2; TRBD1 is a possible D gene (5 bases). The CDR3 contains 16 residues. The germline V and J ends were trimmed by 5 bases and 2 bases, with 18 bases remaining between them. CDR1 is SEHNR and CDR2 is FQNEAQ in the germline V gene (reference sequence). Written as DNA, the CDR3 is TGTGCCAGCAGCCCCCCCCAGGGCACCGCGAACTATGGCTACACCTTC. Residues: CASSPPQGTANYGYTF.

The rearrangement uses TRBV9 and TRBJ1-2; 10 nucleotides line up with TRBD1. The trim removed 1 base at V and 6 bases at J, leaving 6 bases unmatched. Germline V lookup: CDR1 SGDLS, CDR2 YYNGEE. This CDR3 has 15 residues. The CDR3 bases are TGTGCCAGCAGCGTATTGACGGGACAGGGGCATGGCTACACCTTC. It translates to CASSVLTGQGHGYTF.

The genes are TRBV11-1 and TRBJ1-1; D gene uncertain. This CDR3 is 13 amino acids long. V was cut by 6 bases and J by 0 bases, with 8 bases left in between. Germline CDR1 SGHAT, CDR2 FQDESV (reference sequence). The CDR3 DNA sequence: TGTGCCAGCAGTTTAATTATGAACACTGAAGCTTTCTTT. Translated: CASSLIMNTEAFF.

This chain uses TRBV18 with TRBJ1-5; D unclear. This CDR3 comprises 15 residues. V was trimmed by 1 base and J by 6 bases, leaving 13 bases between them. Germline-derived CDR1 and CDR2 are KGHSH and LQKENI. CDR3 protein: CASSPRFSGGQPQHF. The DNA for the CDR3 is TGTGCCAGCTCACCACGGTTTTCGGGTGGTCAGCCCCAGCATTTT.

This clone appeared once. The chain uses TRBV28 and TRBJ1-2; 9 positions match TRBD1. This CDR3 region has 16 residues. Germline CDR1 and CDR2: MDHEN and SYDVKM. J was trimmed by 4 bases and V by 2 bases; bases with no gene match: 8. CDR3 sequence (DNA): TGTGCCAGCAGTTTAGAGGGGACAGGGTCAATCTATGGCTACACCTTC. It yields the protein CASSLEGTGSIYGYTF.

The CDR3 loop is CASSPQLAGEDEQFF. The CDR3 coding sequence is TGTGCCAGCAGTCCTCAACTAGCGGGGGAAGATGAGCAGTTCTTC. The V gene is TRBV2, the J gene TRBJ2-1, with TRBD2 matching over 11 bases. Trimming removed 5 bases from V and 8 bases from J; junction bases left unmatched: 8. Germline V CDR1 and CDR2: SNHLY, FYNNEI. The CDR3 contains 15 residues.

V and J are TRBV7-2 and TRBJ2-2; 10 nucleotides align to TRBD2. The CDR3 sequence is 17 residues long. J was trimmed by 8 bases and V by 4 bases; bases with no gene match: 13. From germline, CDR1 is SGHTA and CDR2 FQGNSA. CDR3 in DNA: TGTGCCAGCAGCTCCTCCGGGGCTAGCGGGAGTTCAGGGGAGCTGTTTTTT. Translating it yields CASSSSGASGSSGELFF.

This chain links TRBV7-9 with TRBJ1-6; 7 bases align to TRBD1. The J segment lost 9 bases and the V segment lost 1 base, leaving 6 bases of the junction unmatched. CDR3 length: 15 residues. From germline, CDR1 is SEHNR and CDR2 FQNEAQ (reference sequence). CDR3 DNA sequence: TGTGCCAGCAGCTTAGTTCAGGGGGTGTCTTCACCCCTCCACTTT. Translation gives CASSLVQGVSSPLHF.